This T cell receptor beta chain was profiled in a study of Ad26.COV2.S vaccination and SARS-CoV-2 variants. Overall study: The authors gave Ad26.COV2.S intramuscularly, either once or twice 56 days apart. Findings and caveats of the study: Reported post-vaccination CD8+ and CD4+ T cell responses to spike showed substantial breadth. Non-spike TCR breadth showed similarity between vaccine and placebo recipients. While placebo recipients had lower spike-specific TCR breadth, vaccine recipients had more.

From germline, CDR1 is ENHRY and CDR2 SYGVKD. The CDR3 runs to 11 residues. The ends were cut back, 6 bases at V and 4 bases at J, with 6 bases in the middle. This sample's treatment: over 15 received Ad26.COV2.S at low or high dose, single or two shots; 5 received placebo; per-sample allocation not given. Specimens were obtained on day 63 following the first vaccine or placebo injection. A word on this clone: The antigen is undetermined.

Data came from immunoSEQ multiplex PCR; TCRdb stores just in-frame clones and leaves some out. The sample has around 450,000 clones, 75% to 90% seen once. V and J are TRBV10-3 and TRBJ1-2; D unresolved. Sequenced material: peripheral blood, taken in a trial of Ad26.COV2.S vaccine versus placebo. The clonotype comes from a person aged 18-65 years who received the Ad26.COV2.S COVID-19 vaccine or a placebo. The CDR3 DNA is TGTGCCATCAGGAGTGGCTATGGCTACACCTTC. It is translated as CAIRSGYGYTF.